A selection of T cell receptor beta chains follows, all from one sample in a study of T cells in Graves' hyperthyroidism and ophthalmopathy. TCRdb re-analysed the multiplex PCR reads in MiXCR, keeping a single row per CDR3 protein. The table includes about 770,000 distinct CDR3 sequences, 18% detected once. Sequenced sample: blood. The receptors were sampled from a woman between 45 and 65 years old with Graves' hyperthyroidism that later progressed to Graves' ophthalmopathy. The CDR3 runs from the conserved cysteine through the conserved F or W. Fields, in order: J gene, clone size, CDR3 length, V gene, D gene, CDR3 DNA, CDR3 protein. A D gene is named only where the DNA matches it firmly. Clone size is given for some rows only: seen once, a few or many times, or a class if the clone is expanded.

j_gene: TRBJ1-5
abundance: many
len: 16
v_gene: TRBV5-1
d_gene: .
CDR3nt: TGCGCCAGCAGCTTGGAGCCGACTGGGTTGGGGCAGCCCCAGCATTTT
CDR3aa: CASSLEPTGLGQPQHF

j_gene: TRBJ1-4
abundance: many
len: 15
v_gene: TRBV27
d_gene: .
CDR3nt: TGTGCCAGCAGTTTTGGCCCCGGTGTTAATGAAAAACTGTTTTTT
CDR3aa: CASSFGPGVNEKLFF

j_gene: TRBJ2-5
abundance: .
len: 14
v_gene: TRBV15
d_gene: TRBD1
CDR3nt: TGTGCCACCCTACCGGGACAGGGCCAAGAGACCCAGTACTTC
CDR3aa: CATLPGQGQETQYF

j_gene: TRBJ1-5
abundance: .
len: 18
v_gene: TRBV4-1
d_gene: TRBD1
CDR3nt: TGCGCCAGCAGCCAAATTGGACAGGGGGATGTAGGCAATCAGCCCCAGCATTTT
CDR3aa: CASSQIGQGDVGNQPQHF

j_gene: TRBJ2-1
abundance: .
len: 15
v_gene: TRBV7-2
d_gene: .
CDR3nt: TGTGCCAGCAGCTTAGCGGCAGGGACCCACAATGAGCAGTTCTTC
CDR3aa: CASSLAAGTHNEQFF

j_gene: TRBJ2-5
abundance: many
len: 14
v_gene: TRBV12-3/TRBV12-4
d_gene: TRBD2
CDR3nt: TGTGCCAGCAGAACCCGACTAGCGGGGGAGACCCAGTACTTC
CDR3aa: CASRTRLAGETQYF

j_gene: TRBJ1-5
abundance: once
len: 15
v_gene: TRBV20-1
d_gene: TRBD1
CDR3nt: TGCAGTGCTCTTACAGGGGGCGTAGGCAGCCAGCCCCAGCATTTT
CDR3aa: CSALTGGVGSQPQHF

j_gene: TRBJ2-1
abundance: .
len: 15
v_gene: TRBV5-1
d_gene: TRBD2
CDR3nt: TGCGCCAGCAGCTTGGTTAGCGGGGGGATAAATGAGCAGTTCTTC
CDR3aa: CASSLVSGGINEQFF

j_gene: TRBJ1-2
abundance: few
len: 16
v_gene: TRBV2
d_gene: .
CDR3nt: TGTGCCAGCAGTGAATTGTATGCGCCGGGCGGCCATGGCTACACCTTC
CDR3aa: CASSELYAPGGHGYTF

j_gene: TRBJ2-3
abundance: few
len: 14
v_gene: TRBV7-9
d_gene: .
CDR3nt: TGTGCCAGCAGCTTGGGATATCAACTCGATACGCAGTATTTT
CDR3aa: CASSLGYQLDTQYF